Below are 2 T cell receptor beta chains sequenced from a single sample in a study of T cell responses to AZD1222 COVID-19 vaccine. TCRdb keeps only in-frame clones here, not all; method: immunoSEQ multiplex PCR. Among 34,000 or so clones listed, about 89% were seen once. The sample here was peripheral blood, taken on day 0 of AZD1222 vaccination. These receptors were collected from an adult in good health.

This clone has a single count. The CDR3 protein is CASSFSWRDRGSSNQPQHF. DNA of the CDR3: TGTGCCAGCAGCTTCTCCTGGCGGGACCGAGGTTCTAGCAATCAGCCCCAGCATTTT. The chain carries TRBV5-8 and TRBJ1-5, with D perhaps matching TRBD1 (5 bases). The CDR3 is 19 amino acids. The V gene's germline CDR1 is SGHTS and CDR2 YDEGEE. The germline V and J ends were trimmed by 2 bases and 0 bases, with 21 bases remaining between them.

The V gene is TRBV12-3 or TRBV12-4, the J gene TRBJ2-3; D unresolved. V lost 6 bases, J lost 4 bases, and 8 bases lay in between. This CDR3 has 12 residues. CDR3 sequence reads: CASRRPSDTQYF. DNA for the CDR3: TGTGCCAGCAGACGCCCGTCAGATACGCAGTATTTT.